Listed below are T cell receptor beta chains from one sample, sequenced in a study of blood T cell repertoires in COVID-19. The protocol was immunoSEQ multiplex PCR, while the TCRdb copy is restricted to in-frame clones and leaves out a portion. Of some 200,000 clones in the sample, roughly nine tenths were seen once. The sample was peripheral blood. The receptors originated from a woman aged 60-75 years with COVID-19, enrolled during active disease. The CDR3 runs from the conserved cysteine through the conserved F or W. The order of the fields is V gene, clone size, D gene, J gene, CDR3 DNA, CDR3 protein. A D gene is named only where the DNA matches it firmly. Clone size, where shown, is once, few, many, or a class for clones that have expanded.

v_gene: TRBV19; abundance: NA; d_gene: TRBD1; j_gene: TRBJ1-5; CDR3nt: TGTGCCAGTGTGACAGGGAGGAATCAGCCCCAGCATTTT; CDR3aa: CASVTGRNQPQHF
v_gene: TRBV7-2; abundance: NA; d_gene: NA; j_gene: TRBJ1-3; CDR3nt: TGTGCCAGCAGCTTAGTAACGTCTCAATGGGGCGATGCTGGAAACACCATATATTTT; CDR3aa: CASSLVTSQWGDAGNTIYF
v_gene: TRBV3-1/TRBV3-2; abundance: NA; d_gene: NA; j_gene: TRBJ2-5; CDR3nt: TGTGCCAGCAGCGGAGGGGTTGAGACCCAGTACTTC; CDR3aa: CASSGGVETQYF
v_gene: TRBV19; abundance: NA; d_gene: TRBD1; j_gene: TRBJ1-1; CDR3nt: TGTGCCAGTAGTGCCCTGACAGGGCTTCTGGTGAACACTGAAGCTTTCTTT; CDR3aa: CASSALTGLLVNTEAFF
v_gene: TRBV9; abundance: NA; d_gene: NA; j_gene: TRBJ1-1; CDR3nt: TGTGCCAGCAGCGTAGAACAGAGGAACACTGAAGCTTTCTTT; CDR3aa: CASSVEQRNTEAFF
v_gene: TRBV5-5; abundance: NA; d_gene: NA; j_gene: TRBJ1-4; CDR3nt: TGTGCCAGCAGCTTGGAAGGAGGTAGTGAAAAACTGTTTTTT; CDR3aa: CASSLEGGSEKLFF
v_gene: TRBV6-5; abundance: NA; d_gene: NA; j_gene: TRBJ2-1; CDR3nt: TGTGCCACCTCGGGTGGTCTAGTCGACAATGAGCAGTTCTTC; CDR3aa: CATSGGLVDNEQFF
v_gene: TRBV19; abundance: NA; d_gene: TRBD1; j_gene: TRBJ2-3; CDR3nt: TGTGCCAGTAGTATCGGACAGGGGTTCACAGATACGCAGTATTTT; CDR3aa: CASSIGQGFTDTQYF
v_gene: TRBV27; abundance: NA; d_gene: NA; j_gene: TRBJ2-4; CDR3nt: TGTGCCAGCGCCCCGCTAATAGCCAAAAACATTCAGTACTTC; CDR3aa: CASAPLIAKNIQYF
v_gene: TRBV29-1; abundance: NA; d_gene: TRBD1; j_gene: TRBJ1-2; CDR3nt: TGCAGCGTTGAAACAGGGGGAAAAGGCTACACCTTC; CDR3aa: CSVETGGKGYTF
v_gene: TRBV27; abundance: NA; d_gene: TRBD1; j_gene: TRBJ1-2; CDR3nt: TGTGCCAGCAGTTTATCGCCGGGACAGAACTATGGCTACACCTTC; CDR3aa: CASSLSPGQNYGYTF
v_gene: TRBV28; abundance: NA; d_gene: TRBD1; j_gene: TRBJ2-7; CDR3nt: TGTGCCAGCAGTCCGCTACAGGGGAACAACTACGAGCAGTACTTC; CDR3aa: CASSPLQGNNYEQYF
v_gene: TRBV6-2/TRBV6-3; abundance: NA; d_gene: TRBD1; j_gene: TRBJ2-7; CDR3nt: TGTGCCAGCAGTCCCCGGACAGGGGGGATACGAAAGCAGTACTTC; CDR3aa: CASSPRTGGIRKQYF
v_gene: TRBV18; abundance: NA; d_gene: TRBD1; j_gene: TRBJ1-2; CDR3nt: TGTGCCAGCTCACACAGGGGAGACTATGGCTACACCTTC; CDR3aa: CASSHRGDYGYTF
v_gene: TRBV20-1; abundance: NA; d_gene: TRBD1; j_gene: TRBJ1-3; CDR3nt: TGCAGTGCTAGTAGGGGCCCCGGGACAGGGAAAAACACCATATATTTT; CDR3aa: CSASRGPGTGKNTIYF
v_gene: TRBV4-2; abundance: NA; d_gene: NA; j_gene: TRBJ2-7; CDR3nt: TGTGCCAGCAGCCAAGTGACAGCATCCTACGAGCAGTACTTC; CDR3aa: CASSQVTASYEQYF
v_gene: TRBV11-2; abundance: NA; d_gene: NA; j_gene: TRBJ1-5; CDR3nt: TGTGCCAGCAGCCTGGCGGGCGGGGGCAATCAGCCCCAGCATTTT; CDR3aa: CASSLAGGGNQPQHF
v_gene: TRBV11-1; abundance: NA; d_gene: NA; j_gene: TRBJ2-4; CDR3nt: TGTGCCAGCAGTTCCAACACCCGCGGGAACATTCAGTACTTC; CDR3aa: CASSSNTRGNIQYF
v_gene: TRBV2; abundance: NA; d_gene: NA; j_gene: TRBJ1-1; CDR3nt: TGTGCCAGCAGTGACTACACTGAAGCTTTCTTT; CDR3aa: CASSDYTEAFF
v_gene: TRBV23-1; abundance: NA; d_gene: NA; j_gene: TRBJ1-1; CDR3nt: TGCGCCAGCAGTCAATCTTCCACCGGGGGGACTGAAGCTTTCTTT; CDR3aa: CASSQSSTGGTEAFF
v_gene: TRBV6-1; abundance: NA; d_gene: NA; j_gene: TRBJ1-5; CDR3nt: TGTGCCAGCAGTGAAGTTTCGCAGAGCAATCAGCCCCAGCATTTT; CDR3aa: CASSEVSQSNQPQHF
v_gene: TRBV27; abundance: few; d_gene: TRBD1; j_gene: TRBJ1-6; CDR3nt: TGTGCCAGCAGCCAACGGGACAGCGAAACCCTTTATAATTCACCCCTCCACTTT; CDR3aa: CASSQRDSETLYNSPLHF
v_gene: TRBV29-1; abundance: NA; d_gene: NA; j_gene: TRBJ1-6; CDR3nt: TGCAGCGCCTCGGGGGGTGAAAATTCACCCCTCCACTTT; CDR3aa: CSASGGENSPLHF
v_gene: TRBV10-2; abundance: NA; d_gene: NA; j_gene: TRBJ1-6; CDR3nt: TGCGCCAGCACCGGGAGGCCACAATCACCCCTCCACTTT; CDR3aa: CASTGRPQSPLHF
v_gene: TRBV20-1; abundance: NA; d_gene: NA; j_gene: TRBJ2-7; CDR3nt: TGCAGTGCGAGGGTGGGGAGCGAGCAGTACTTC; CDR3aa: CSARVGSEQYF
v_gene: TRBV7-2; abundance: NA; d_gene: NA; j_gene: TRBJ2-5; CDR3nt: TGTGCCAGCAGCTCCCCGGGATGGGATATCCAAGAGACCCAGTACTTC; CDR3aa: CASSSPGWDIQETQYF
v_gene: TRBV24-1; abundance: NA; d_gene: NA; j_gene: TRBJ2-7; CDR3nt: TGTGCCACCAGTGATTCTAGTCCATCGTACGAGCAGTACTTC; CDR3aa: CATSDSSPSYEQYF
v_gene: TRBV5-4; abundance: NA; d_gene: NA; j_gene: TRBJ1-1; CDR3nt: TGTGCCAGCAGCTACCGGGTAGGGAACACTGAAGCTTTCTTT; CDR3aa: CASSYRVGNTEAFF
v_gene: TRBV7-2; abundance: NA; d_gene: TRBD1; j_gene: TRBJ2-7; CDR3nt: TGTGCCAGCAGCCTATTGACAGGGGGCTACGAGCAGTACTTC; CDR3aa: CASSLLTGGYEQYF
v_gene: TRBV6-2/TRBV6-3; abundance: NA; d_gene: NA; j_gene: TRBJ2-3; CDR3nt: TGTGCCAGCAGTTACTCACCTCCCCAGGGTTCGTCTATAGATACGCAGTATTTT; CDR3aa: CASSYSPPQGSSIDTQYF
v_gene: TRBV19; abundance: NA; d_gene: NA; j_gene: TRBJ1-4; CDR3nt: TGTGCCAGTACACAGGGCGGTGAAAAACTGTTTTTT; CDR3aa: CASTQGGEKLFF
v_gene: TRBV30; abundance: once; d_gene: NA; j_gene: TRBJ1-5; CDR3nt: TGTGCCTGGAGCCGGCAGGGTGGACAGCCCCAGCATTTT; CDR3aa: CAWSRQGGQPQHF
v_gene: TRBV7-2; abundance: NA; d_gene: TRBD1; j_gene: TRBJ2-7; CDR3nt: TGTGCCAGCAGCCTTCGGACAGGGGGGGGTTACGAGCAGTACTTC; CDR3aa: CASSLRTGGGYEQYF
v_gene: TRBV7-2; abundance: NA; d_gene: NA; j_gene: TRBJ2-1; CDR3nt: TGTGCCAGCAGCTTATCCAGTCACAATGAGCAGTTCTTC; CDR3aa: CASSLSSHNEQFF
v_gene: TRBV5-4; abundance: NA; d_gene: NA; j_gene: TRBJ1-2; CDR3nt: TGTGCCAGCAGCCAGGACAGTCCTTCCGGCTACACCTTC; CDR3aa: CASSQDSPSGYTF
v_gene: TRBV6-2/TRBV6-3; abundance: NA; d_gene: NA; j_gene: TRBJ1-1; CDR3nt: TGTGCCAGCAGTTACCTACTGGACAAGAACACTGAAGCTTTCTTT; CDR3aa: CASSYLLDKNTEAFF
v_gene: TRBV24-1; abundance: NA; d_gene: TRBD1; j_gene: TRBJ1-5; CDR3nt: TGTGCCACCAGTGACCCAGGACAGGGGGGCCAGCCCCAGCATTTT; CDR3aa: CATSDPGQGGQPQHF
v_gene: TRBV19; abundance: once; d_gene: TRBD2; j_gene: TRBJ2-7; CDR3nt: TGTGCCAGTAGTATAATTTCCGGCGGGAGTAGGTACGAGCAGTACTTC; CDR3aa: CASSIISGGSRYEQYF
v_gene: TRBV5-1; abundance: once; d_gene: NA; j_gene: TRBJ2-1; CDR3nt: TGCGCCAGCAGAAGAATAGCGGCCGCCCTCTTCAATGAGCAGTTCTTC; CDR3aa: CASRRIAAALFNEQFF
v_gene: TRBV10-3; abundance: few; d_gene: NA; j_gene: TRBJ1-6; CDR3nt: TGTGCCAGCCGCGGGGGGAGCTCCTATAATTCACCCCTCCACTTT; CDR3aa: CASRGGSSYNSPLHF
v_gene: TRBV7-9; abundance: NA; d_gene: NA; j_gene: TRBJ2-7; CDR3nt: TGTGCCAGCAGCTTAGCAGGGCAGGGCTACGAGCAGTACTTC; CDR3aa: CASSLAGQGYEQYF
v_gene: TRBV5-1; abundance: NA; d_gene: TRBD1; j_gene: TRBJ1-2; CDR3nt: TGCGCCAGCAGCTCTAAGCCGGGACAGGGAGCTAACTATGGCTACACCTTC; CDR3aa: CASSSKPGQGANYGYTF
v_gene: TRBV24-1; abundance: NA; d_gene: TRBD1; j_gene: TRBJ1-2; CDR3nt: TGTGCCACCAGTGATACAGGGGGCTATGGCTACACCTTC; CDR3aa: CATSDTGGYGYTF
v_gene: TRBV6-2/TRBV6-3; abundance: NA; d_gene: TRBD1; j_gene: TRBJ2-1; CDR3nt: TGTGCCAGCAGCCCGGACAGGGGAGAATACAATGAGCAGTTCTTC; CDR3aa: CASSPDRGEYNEQFF
v_gene: TRBV6-5; abundance: NA; d_gene: TRBD2; j_gene: TRBJ2-1; CDR3nt: TGTGCCAGCAGTTACCCGGCTAGCGGGACGGGAAATGAGCAGTTCTTC; CDR3aa: CASSYPASGTGNEQFF
v_gene: TRBV7-2; abundance: NA; d_gene: TRBD2; j_gene: TRBJ2-7; CDR3nt: TGTGCCAGCAGCCGGACTAGCGGGGTCTACGAGCAGTACTTC; CDR3aa: CASSRTSGVYEQYF
v_gene: TRBV12-3/TRBV12-4; abundance: NA; d_gene: NA; j_gene: TRBJ2-1; CDR3nt: TGTGCCAGCAGTTTGAGGCCGTACAATGAGCAGTTCTTC; CDR3aa: CASSLRPYNEQFF
v_gene: TRBV9; abundance: NA; d_gene: TRBD1; j_gene: TRBJ1-5; CDR3nt: TGTGCCAGCAGCGAGACAGGGGTTCTCGATCAGCCCCAGCATTTT; CDR3aa: CASSETGVLDQPQHF
v_gene: TRBV25-1; abundance: NA; d_gene: TRBD2; j_gene: TRBJ2-1; CDR3nt: TGTGCCAGCAGTGGGGGGGGATCGACTGAGCAGTTCTTC; CDR3aa: CASSGGGSTEQFF
v_gene: TRBV4-3; abundance: once; d_gene: NA; j_gene: TRBJ2-4; CDR3nt: TGCGCCAGCAGCCAAGCCCGGGAGTTGAGGCCCCAGTACTTC; CDR3aa: CASSQARELRPQYF
v_gene: TRBV27; abundance: NA; d_gene: NA; j_gene: TRBJ1-6; CDR3nt: TGTGCCAGCAGTTTATTCTCCGACAGGTTCCCCCTCCACTTT; CDR3aa: CASSLFSDRFPLHF
v_gene: TRBV6-5; abundance: NA; d_gene: NA; j_gene: TRBJ1-6; CDR3nt: TGTGCCAGCAGACGGACTCGGTCACCCCTCCACTTT; CDR3aa: CASRRTRSPLHF
v_gene: TRBV5-5; abundance: few; d_gene: NA; j_gene: TRBJ2-2; CDR3nt: TGTGCCAGCAGCCATCTAGTAATAATTCCCGGGGAGCTGTTTTTT; CDR3aa: CASSHLVIIPGELFF
v_gene: TRBV19; abundance: few; d_gene: TRBD1; j_gene: TRBJ2-7; CDR3nt: TGTGCCAGTAGTGTAGAGACAGGGCCCGAGCAGTACTTC; CDR3aa: CASSVETGPEQYF